This T cell receptor beta chain was sequenced for a study of cytomegalovirus exposure and HLA in healthy donors (dated by TCRdb to 2016 to 2017). About the study as a whole: An earlier analysis of about 530 of the donors reported 276 Gb of sequence data and 95 million to 120 million unique TCR beta sequences obtained from about 170 million T cells. Around 300 gigabases of sequencing data and 70 million to 85 million unique TCR sequences were included in an early release covering about 600 HLA-typed donors. The genetic ancestry cluster associated with self-reported Caucasian donors included 70% to 85% of the approximately 410 genotyped donors. The study was designed to test whether signatures of past pathogen exposure could be identified by cataloging public T cell receptors. The study used immunosequencing to profile the T cell repertoires of 666 subjects and linked those repertoires to cytomegalovirus serostatus. In addition to the first cohort of about 650 subjects, a separate validation cohort of approximately 110 different subjects was used. High-throughput TCR immunosequencing, statistical association of individual TCRs with disease status, and machine learning were combined to predict cytomegalovirus infection status. A later analysis re-examined previously published TCR beta repertoires from around 670 donors and added high-resolution HLA genotyping to investigate patterns of TCR occurrence. The later analysis used no new phenotypic data to find candidate immune exposures, relying instead on TCR beta sequences and their occurrence across donors. An earlier analysis of around 640 of the donors used high-throughput TCR beta sequencing to judge whether each TCR beta V gene segment behaved as functional or pseudogenic. Donor age, sex, ethnicity and CMV serostatus were compiled alongside the repertoire data. In a later genetic analysis, genome-wide SNP genotypes for about 55% of the roughly 700 donors were used, and that subset was treated as a discovery cohort. All discovery cohort repertoires had been generated using a single sequencing platform. HLA typing included class I and class II loci at four-digit resolution. The number of donors typed differed by locus, with 629-630 for A, B, C, DRB1 and DQB1, around 560 for DQA1, nearly 610 for DPA1, and some 450 for DPB1. Several DR-DQ haplotypes were treated as single units for association and clustering because of strong linkage in the cohort. On average, around 240,000 unique TCR beta nucleotide sequences were sequenced per donor among more than 350 genotyped donors of the cohort, with roughly 20% of those sequences being non-productive.

Results the study describes overall, beyond this receptor: A cluster of highly shared sequence variants was judged likely to represent a technical artifact of the sequencing pipeline. Linkage disequilibrium might explain the correlated functional status among segregating V segments, but an unknown experimental factor could not be ruled out. According to a later analysis, most CMV-associated TCR beta chains appeared to be HLA-restricted, and the HLA associations seemed to be driven largely by CMV exposure. When HLA alleles, especially DR and DQ, strongly co-occurred, TCR associations were difficult to assign to individual alleles. For the cohort, immune exposure information was limited to CMV serostatus. In a later analysis, HLA-associated TCR beta chains were found to be more clonally expanded and to have lower generation probabilities than equally common non-associated chains. A further reported finding was that TCR beta sequences accurately predicted the HLA-A and HLA-B alleles for most subjects in the first cohort. In both the original and validation cohorts, the classifier was reported to diagnose cytomegalovirus status with high specificity and sensitivity. The presence/absence analyses assumed that sequencing depth was roughly uniform across donors, and that assumption may not be true. While some public TCRs were present in many individuals, most TCR sequences turned up only very rarely across donors. According to a later analysis, TCR association rates differed among HLA loci, with DRB1 alleles showing the most associated TCRs and HLA-C alleles showing the fewest. Because counts were too low, about 18 rarely observed V segments, including chromosome 9 orphons, were excluded from the earlier analysis of some 540 of the donors. Because HLA typing was missing for some donors at each locus, association tests included only the typed subset. Only TCR beta chains were sequenced in this cohort, and the absence of alpha or paired-chain data limited detectable features. A few of the identified cytomegalovirus-associated TCR beta chains were confirmed in vitro to be specific for cytomegalovirus antigens. The 87-base-pair reads could not distinguish some IMGT-functional V segments, including TRBV6-2 and TRBV6-3, so those segments were excluded. In a later analysis, several top co-occurrence clusters were reported to appear linked to parvovirus B19, influenza, CMV and Epstein-Barr virus. A total of 164 TCR beta chains were listed by the study as associated with cytomegalovirus. According to the authors, the approach could potentially be generalized to other disease states and immunological phenotypes. A later analysis associated 16,951 TCR beta sequences with specific HLA alleles at a false discovery rate of 0.05. In a later genetic analysis, fewer N-insertions in productive TCRs were reported among donors in an Asian-associated ancestry cluster than the roughly 700-donor mean. Broadly in line with IMGT annotations, most TCR beta V segments showed up in productive rearrangements about 87% or about 30% of the time in an earlier analysis of around 550 of the donors. A later genetic analysis associated a missense DCLRE1C variant with V-gene and J-gene trimming of TCR beta chains, and an independent cohort replicated the association.

A word on this clone: The specificity of this receptor is unknown. Per-base quality was not reported, and no clone a single base away is much larger than it.

V has 2 bases trimmed and J has 8 bases trimmed; junction bases matching no gene number 8. CDR1 and CDR2 were assigned from the germline V gene as KGHSH and LQKENI. The CDR3 runs 16 residues from the cysteine to the phenylalanine. Only the CDR3 part of the read is kept: 48 bases, read in frame from the first base. Receptor amplification or capture employed the immunoSEQ multiplex PCR assay. The multiplex PCR relied on a mix of 60 forward primers for TCR Vbeta segments and 13 reverse primers for TCR Jbeta segments. The CDR3 region of rearranged TCR beta genes was amplified from genomic DNA with a multiplex PCR assay. The Illumina HiSeq System was used to sequence the amplified TCR beta libraries as 87-base-pair reads. In the authors' own workflow: A later analysis tallied around 87 million unique TCR beta chains across the 666 repertoires, and about 12 million of those chains were shared by two or more donors. Raw reads were error-corrected and collapsed into unique sequences with a nearest-neighbor algorithm that merged closely related sequences to remove PCR and sequencing errors. Alignment of CDR3 sequences to IMGT reference sequences was used to assign V, D and J gene segments. For a sequence to be retained, a match of at least six nucleotides was required to both a V gene segment and a J gene segment. Rearrangements were called productive when the CDR3 lacked stop codons and stayed in frame with V and J; all others were non-productive. Following IMGT convention, CDR3 was defined as the stretch from the second conserved V-encoded cysteine to the conserved J-encoded phenylalanine. In an earlier analysis of roughly 580 of the donors, sequences lacking an unambiguous match to a single V gene segment were excluded. In an earlier analysis of 587 of the donors, a V segment was called functional when productive rearrangements were above 56.7%, and segregating when the standard deviation between donors exceeded 5%. A statistical classification framework was developed to diagnose cytomegalovirus status using the catalog of TCR beta chain sequences. In a later analysis, V and J genes were assigned by comparing TCR nucleotide sequences against IMGT/GENE-DB human TR gene sequences. Using the TCRdist pipeline, a later analysis assigned CDR3 sequences along with most-parsimonious VDJ recombination scenarios. A later analysis defined each TCR beta chain by its CDR3 amino acid sequence plus V-gene family, and excluded reads lacking a unique V-gene family. As a way to deal with suspected cross-contamination and a sequencing artifact, a later analysis dropped approximately 570 nucleotide sequences that were highly shared and had low generation probability. In a later analysis, a clonal expansion index for each public chain was calculated from normalized within-repertoire ranks of inferred template counts. A later analysis computed generation probabilities with a VDJ recombination model fitted to out-of-frame rearrangements, and checked the results against IGoR. A later analysis scored TCR-TCR, TCR-HLA and TCR-CMV co-occurrence with hypergeometric tests, applying a repertoire-size bias correction to TCR pairs. To estimate false discovery rates, a later analysis permuted the HLA or CMV assignments 20 times. A later analysis grouped co-occurring TCRs with DBSCAN, adding TCRdist sequence similarity when clustering within HLA-allele-positive subsets. Repertoires with fewer than 30,000 or more than 120,000 public chains, plus five repertoires with anomalous nucleotide sharing, were excluded from co-occurrence clustering. Drawn from immuneACCESS, this table holds only the in-frame rearrangements with V and J called that TCRdb kept. Clones are partly lost; checked studies trace under half to an unresolved V gene and leave the rest unexplained. V and J calls and clone size are those listed in that table; D and trimming were worked out from the DNA. In this sample the table shows around 180,000 clones, roughly 80% of which occur a single time. Roughly 13% of the sample goes to the ten largest clones.

The cohort was made up of roughly 670 healthy bone marrow donors. Cohort members were all nominally healthy when sampled, although unrecorded immune exposures were likely present. The donor was CMV seropositive and belonged to the group of over 250 seropositive cohort members. Every donor gave a peripheral blood sample, and the peripheral blood mononuclear cells from that sample were used for TCR beta sequencing. Genomic DNA extraction from the blood cell samples was performed with the Qiagen DNeasy Blood Extraction Kit. This clonotype was sampled from a woman between 45 and 65 years old in good health and CMV-seropositive. This receptor chain uses TRBV18 and TRBJ2-3, with 12 bases in between that match TRBD2. Sequenced material: PBMCs. The DNA sequence is as follows: TGTGCCAGCTCACCAAGAAGGGGACTAGCGGGCGTTACGCAGTATTTT. Translated, this is CASSPRRGLAGVTQYF.